This T cell receptor beta chain was observed in a study of blood T cell repertoires in COVID-19. Across the whole study: Donors in the United States, Italy and Spain gave samples during acute or convalescent COVID-19.

This clone has only a few counts. Deletions cut 6 bases from V and 0 bases from J, with 9 bases between. The germline gives CDR1 MNHEY, CDR2 SMNVEV (reference sequence). This CDR3 has 13 residues. In the original workflow: From reference gene primer amplification, estimates of nucleated cell counts were derived. Clones were sequenced by immunoSEQ multiplex PCR, and TCRdb holds only the in-frame ones, with some missing. V and J calls and clone size follow that table, whereas D and trimming were derived from the DNA. The data hold 150,000 to 200,000 clones, with 92% observed a single time. The chain carries TRBV27 and TRBJ2-7; D possibly corresponds to TRBD1 (6 bases). The sample was peripheral blood. The receptor was derived from a man younger than 40 with COVID-19, enrolled during active disease. Here the CDR3 DNA reads TGTGCCAGCAGCGAGGACAGCTCCTACGAGCAGTACTTC. Its protein is CASSEDSSYEQYF.